A selection of T cell receptor beta chains follows, all from one sample in a study of human T cells and chemical hapten exposure. TCRdb ran MiXCR on the RACE reads and lists one entry per CDR3 protein. This repertoire shows 300,000 to 400,000 distinct CDR3 sequences, 5% to 6.5% found once; its top ten account for approximately 2.4%. The starting material was whole blood, obtained in connection with sensitization to the hapten diphenylcyclopropenone (DPC). The receptors originated from a woman aged 45-59 years with alopecia areata. Some clones in this sample may be carry-over from other donors' samples. CDR3s include the opening cysteine and the closing phenylalanine or tryptophan. The D gene is left open where the match is weak. A row's size may be missing; if present it is once, few, many or a size class.

v_gene	j_gene	d_gene	abundance	CDR3nt	CDR3aa
TRBV20-1	TRBJ2-7	TRBD2	many	TGCAGTGCTCGGACTAGCGGGTTCTACGAGCAGTACTTC	CSARTSGFYEQYF
TRBV2	TRBJ2-2	-	many	TGTGCCAGCGAGGGGCCGAACACCGGGGAGCTGTTTTTT	CASEGPNTGELFF
TRBV12-3/TRBV12-4	TRBJ2-7	-	many	TGTGCCAGCAGTTTAGTGGGACTGACCTACGAGCAGTACTTC	CASSLVGLTYEQYF
TRBV30	TRBJ1-4	-	-	TGTGCCTGGAGTCCCGGTCGGCCAACTAATGAAAAACTGTTTTTT	CAWSPGRPTNEKLFF
TRBV18	TRBJ1-1	TRBD1	many	TGTGCCAGCTCACCACTGGGACAGGGGGCAGGAGCTTTCTTT	CASSPLGQGAGAFF
TRBV7-2	TRBJ1-2	-	many	TGTGCCAGCAGCTTAAACAACGGTGGCTACACCTTC	CASSLNNGGYTF
TRBV12-3/TRBV12-4	TRBJ2-2	-	few	TGTGCCAGCAGTCCCAGTCCCGGGACCCTAGACACCGGGGAGCTGTTTTTT	CASSPSPGTLDTGELFF
TRBV18	TRBJ2-4	-	few	TGTGCCAGCTCACCAGTCGGTACGGCCAAAAACATTCAGTACTTC	CASSPVGTAKNIQYF
TRBV27	TRBJ1-4	-	many	TGTGCCAGCAGTTTTCAAGAAAAACTGTTTTTT	CASSFQEKLFF
TRBV5-1	TRBJ2-5	TRBD1	many	TGCGCCAGCAGCCGGGACAGCATCGAGACCCAGTACTTC	CASSRDSIETQYF
TRBV29-1	TRBJ2-5	TRBD2	few	TGCAGCGTGTCCGCCGCGGGGGGAGGAGAGACCCAGTACTTC	CSVSAAGGGETQYF
TRBV6-2/TRBV6-3	TRBJ1-1	-	many	TGTGCCAGCAGTTACTCGCGGGGGGACACTGAAGCTTTCTTT	CASSYSRGDTEAFF
TRBV6-1	TRBJ2-1	-	many	TGTGCCAGCAAACGCGGGGACTACAATGAGCAGTTCTTC	CASKRGDYNEQFF
TRBV27	TRBJ2-7	-	few	TGTGCCAGCAGTTTATCGCCCGCCTACGAGCAGTACTTC	CASSLSPAYEQYF
TRBV30	TRBJ2-7	TRBD2	-	TGTGCCTGGAGTGAGTCTAGCGGGGAATTGCGGGAGCAGTACTTC	CAWSESSGELREQYF
TRBV6-6	TRBJ2-1	TRBD2	many	TGTGCCAGCAGAGTAGCGGGAGGGGTAAATGAGCAGTTCTTC	CASRVAGGVNEQFF
TRBV24-1	TRBJ1-2	TRBD1	-	TGTGCCACCAGTAAAGAACCAGGGGGCACTGGCTACACCTTC	CATSKEPGGTGYTF
TRBV29-1	TRBJ1-2	-	many	TGCAGCACCCCGCACCAGGACAGTTCATATGGCTACACCTTC	CSTPHQDSSYGYTF
TRBV12-5	TRBJ2-3	TRBD2	-	TGTGCTAGTGGTTTGGCGGGAGGCCCCACGCAGTATTTT	CASGLAGGPTQYF
TRBV3-1	TRBJ2-7	TRBD2	few	TGTGCCAGCAGCCCTCGACTAGCGGGTCTTAGCGAGCAGTACTTC	CASSPRLAGLSEQYF
TRBV5-1	TRBJ1-1	-	many	TGCGCCAGCAGCTTTGGGGGAACGAACACTGAAGCTTTCTTT	CASSFGGTNTEAFF
TRBV28	TRBJ2-7	-	-	TGTGCCAGCCCGCCCCCGACATTATTCCCCGACGAGCAGTACTTC	CASPPPTLFPDEQYF
TRBV27	TRBJ1-1	-	-	TGTGCCAGCAGTTTATTGGTCGGGAGGGCGAACACTGAAGCTTTCTTT	CASSLLVGRANTEAFF
TRBV11-2	TRBJ2-1	-	many	TGTGCCAGCGGGTTCGGTCCTGGGGGCAATGAGCAGTTCTTC	CASGFGPGGNEQFF
TRBV6-2/TRBV6-3	TRBJ2-1	-	-	TGTGCCAGCAGCTTAGCGGTGGGTGAGCAGTTCTTC	CASSLAVGEQFF
TRBV30	TRBJ1-2	-	few	TGTGCCTGGAGTGTAGCAGGGGACTATGGCTACACCTTC	CAWSVAGDYGYTF
TRBV5-1	TRBJ1-6	-	-	TGCGCCAGCAGCTTCGGGAGCTCCTATAATTCACCCCTCCACTTT	CASSFGSSYNSPLHF
TRBV27	TRBJ1-2	TRBD1	once	TGTGCCAGCAGTTTTCAGGGGGCGCACGATGGCTACACCTTC	CASSFQGAHDGYTF
TRBV20-1	TRBJ1-2	TRBD1	-	TGCAGTGCGGATGGGACAGATCAACGCTATGGCTACACCTTC	CSADGTDQRYGYTF
TRBV12-3/TRBV12-4	TRBJ1-1	-	many	TGTGCCAGCAGTTTAGGGGAGATGAACACTGAAGCTTTCTTT	CASSLGEMNTEAFF
TRBV24-1	TRBJ2-1	TRBD2	-	TGTGCCACCAGTGATGTATCCGGGACCGCCGGGGGGAATGAGCAGTTCTTC	CATSDVSGTAGGNEQFF
TRBV5-1	TRBJ1-6	-	many	TGCGCCAGCAGCCCCGAGTCCGGAGGGTCACCCCTCCACTTT	CASSPESGGSPLHF
TRBV11-2	TRBJ2-3	-	-	TGTGCCAGCAGCTTGTTTACAGCAGATACGCAGTATTTT	CASSLFTADTQYF
TRBV29-1	TRBJ2-5	-	few	TGCAGCGTTAGAGAGACAGGAGAGACCCAGTACTTC	CSVRETGETQYF
TRBV7-8	TRBJ2-7	-	many	TGTGCCAGCAGCTTAGCCACGGGGGGCTCCTTCTACGAGCAGTACTTC	CASSLATGGSFYEQYF
TRBV20-1	TRBJ2-2	TRBD2	-	TGCAGTGCTAGCAGTACCAGCGGGATCTTCACCGGGGAGCTGTTTTTT	CSASSTSGIFTGELFF
TRBV5-1	TRBJ2-1	TRBD1	many	TGCGCCAGCAGCTTGAAGGGGGCCTGGTCCTACAATGAGCAGTTCTTC	CASSLKGAWSYNEQFF
TRBV25-1	TRBJ1-2	-	-	TGTGCCAGCAGTGACGAACAGGCCCTCATTGGGGGCTACACCTTC	CASSDEQALIGGYTF
TRBV5-1	TRBJ2-5	TRBD1	many	TGCGCCAGCAGCTTAACAACAGGGGAAGAGACCCAGTACTTC	CASSLTTGEETQYF
TRBV3-1	TRBJ2-1	TRBD2	few	TGTGCCAGCAGCCCCATGGCTAGCGGGATTAATGAGCAGTTCTTC	CASSPMASGINEQFF